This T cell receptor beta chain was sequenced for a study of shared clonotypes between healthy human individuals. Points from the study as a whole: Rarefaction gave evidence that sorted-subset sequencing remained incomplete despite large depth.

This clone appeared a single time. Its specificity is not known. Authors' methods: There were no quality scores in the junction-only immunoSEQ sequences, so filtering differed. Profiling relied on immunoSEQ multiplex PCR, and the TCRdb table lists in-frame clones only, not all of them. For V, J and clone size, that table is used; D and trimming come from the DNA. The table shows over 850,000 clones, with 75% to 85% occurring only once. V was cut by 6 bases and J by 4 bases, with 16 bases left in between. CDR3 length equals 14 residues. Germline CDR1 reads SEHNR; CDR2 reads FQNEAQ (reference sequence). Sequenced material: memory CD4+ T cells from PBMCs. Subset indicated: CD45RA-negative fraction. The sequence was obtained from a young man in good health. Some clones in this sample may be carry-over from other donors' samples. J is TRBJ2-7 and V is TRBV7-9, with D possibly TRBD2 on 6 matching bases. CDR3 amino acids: CASSYTGTPYEQYF. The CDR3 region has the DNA TGTGCCAGCAGTTACACCGGGACTCCGTACGAGCAGTACTTC.